This T cell receptor (beta chain) comes out of a study of T cell repertoires in cytomegalovirus infection. About the research overall: It can be stated that public TCR beta signatures indicated CMV infection as well as a matching HLA type.

A single record per CDR3 protein comes from TCRdb applying MiXCR to the reads. Of around 190,000 distinct CDR3 sequences in the sample, approximately 14% were seen once. This clonotype was seen at least ten times. V was pared by 0 bases and J by 4 bases, with 15 bases between. Looked up from germline, CDR1 is DFQATT and CDR2 is SNEGSKA (reference sequence). CDR3 length: 15 amino acids. The receptor was isolated from a human donor in good health (CMV status not recorded). Some clones in this sample may be carry-over from other donors' samples. The chain links TRBV20-1 to TRBJ2-5; D gene uncertain. Material: PBMCs. CDR3: CSARDLDFPGETQYF. In nucleotides, the CDR3 is TGCAGTGCTAGAGATCTTGATTTCCCGGGAGAGACCCAGTACTTC.